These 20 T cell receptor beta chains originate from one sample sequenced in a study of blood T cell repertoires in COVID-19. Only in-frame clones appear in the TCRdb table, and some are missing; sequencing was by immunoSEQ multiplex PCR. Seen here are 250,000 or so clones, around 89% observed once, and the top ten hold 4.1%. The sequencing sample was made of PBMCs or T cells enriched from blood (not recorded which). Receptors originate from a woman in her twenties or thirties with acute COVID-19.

The chain's CDR3 is CASSSGQGRGNTEAFF. CDR3 DNA: TGTGCCAGCAGTTCGGGACAGGGTCGAGGGAACACTGAAGCTTTCTTT. The chain combines TRBV27 with TRBJ1-1; 9 bases line up with TRBD1. Germline V gene sequence: CDR1 MNHEY, CDR2 SMNVEV (reference sequence). There are 16 residues in the CDR3. Unmatched junction bases numbered 7, after V lost 4 bases and J lost 1 base.

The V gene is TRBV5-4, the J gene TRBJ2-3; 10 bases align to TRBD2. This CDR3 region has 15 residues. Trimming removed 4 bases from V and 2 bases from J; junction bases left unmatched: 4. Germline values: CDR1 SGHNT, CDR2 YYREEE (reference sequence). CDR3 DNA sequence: TGTGCCAGCAGCCGGACTAGCGGTCTCACAGATACGCAGTATTTT. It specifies CASSRTSGLTDTQYF.

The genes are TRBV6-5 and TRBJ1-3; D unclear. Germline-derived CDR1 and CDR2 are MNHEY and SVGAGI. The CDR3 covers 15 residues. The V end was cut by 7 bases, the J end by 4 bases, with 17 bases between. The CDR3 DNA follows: TGTGCCAGCAAGCGCGTAGTCTCTGCCGGAAACACCATATATTTT. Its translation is CASKRVVSAGNTIYF.

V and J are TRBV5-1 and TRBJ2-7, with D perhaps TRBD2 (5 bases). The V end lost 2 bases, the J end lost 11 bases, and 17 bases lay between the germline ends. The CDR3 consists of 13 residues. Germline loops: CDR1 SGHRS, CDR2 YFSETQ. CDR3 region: CASSFGHEDGEYF. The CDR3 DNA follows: TGCGCCAGCAGCTTCGGTCATGAGGACGGGGAGTACTTC.

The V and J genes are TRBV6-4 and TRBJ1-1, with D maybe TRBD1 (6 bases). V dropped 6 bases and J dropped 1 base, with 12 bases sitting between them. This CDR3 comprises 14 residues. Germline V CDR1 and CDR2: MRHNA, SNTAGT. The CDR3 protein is CASSKGGANTEAFF. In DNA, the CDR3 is TGTGCCAGCAGCAAGGGGGGGGCGAACACTGAAGCTTTCTTT.

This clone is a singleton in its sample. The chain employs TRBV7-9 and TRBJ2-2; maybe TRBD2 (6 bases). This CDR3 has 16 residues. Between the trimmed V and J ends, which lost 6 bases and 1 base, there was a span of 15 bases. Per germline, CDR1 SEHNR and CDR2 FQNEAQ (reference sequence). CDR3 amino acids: CASRKESGGNTGELFF. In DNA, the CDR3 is TGTGCCAGCAGGAAGGAATCCGGGGGGAACACCGGGGAGCTGTTTTTT.

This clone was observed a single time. CDR3 in amino acids: CASSLGPGKGAGELFF. The DNA for the CDR3 is TGTGCCAGCAGCTTAGGTCCGGGAAAGGGGGCCGGGGAGCTGTTTTTT. V and J are TRBV7-2 and TRBJ2-2; a weak D match, TRBD1 (6 bases). Germline CDR1 is SGHTA and CDR2 is FQGNSA. CDR3 length equals 16 residues. V was cut by 1 base and J by 6 bases, with 15 bases left in between.

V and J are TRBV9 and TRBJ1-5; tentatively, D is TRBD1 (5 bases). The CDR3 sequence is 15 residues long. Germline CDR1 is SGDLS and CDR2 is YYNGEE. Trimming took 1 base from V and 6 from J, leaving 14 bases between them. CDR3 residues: CASSVSGGSAQPQHF. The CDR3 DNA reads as TGTGCCAGCAGCGTATCCGGGGGATCAGCTCAGCCCCAGCATTTT.

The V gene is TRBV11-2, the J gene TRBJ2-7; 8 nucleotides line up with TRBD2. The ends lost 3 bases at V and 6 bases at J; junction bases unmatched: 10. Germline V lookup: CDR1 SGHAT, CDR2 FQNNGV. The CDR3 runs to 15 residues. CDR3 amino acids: CASSFQAGVNPEQYF. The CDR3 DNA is TGTGCCAGCAGCTTTCAAGCGGGAGTCAATCCCGAGCAGTACTTC.

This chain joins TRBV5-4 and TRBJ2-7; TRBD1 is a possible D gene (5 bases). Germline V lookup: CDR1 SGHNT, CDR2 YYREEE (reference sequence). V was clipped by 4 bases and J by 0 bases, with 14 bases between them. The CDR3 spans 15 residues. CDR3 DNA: TGTGCCAGCAGCGCCGACAGTGCCGCCTCCTACGAGCAGTACTTC. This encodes CASSADSAASYEQYF.

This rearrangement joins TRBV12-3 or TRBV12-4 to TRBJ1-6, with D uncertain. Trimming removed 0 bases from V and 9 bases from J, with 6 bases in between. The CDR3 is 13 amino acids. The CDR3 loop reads CASSLARGSPLHF. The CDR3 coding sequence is TGTGCCAGCAGTTTAGCGCGGGGTTCACCCCTCCACTTT.

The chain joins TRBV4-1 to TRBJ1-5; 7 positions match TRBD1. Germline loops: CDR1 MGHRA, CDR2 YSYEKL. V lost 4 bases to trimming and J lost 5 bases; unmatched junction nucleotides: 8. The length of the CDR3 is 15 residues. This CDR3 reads CASSRHQTGDQPQHF. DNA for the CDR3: TGCGCCAGCAGCCGCCACCAAACAGGGGATCAGCCCCAGCATTTT.

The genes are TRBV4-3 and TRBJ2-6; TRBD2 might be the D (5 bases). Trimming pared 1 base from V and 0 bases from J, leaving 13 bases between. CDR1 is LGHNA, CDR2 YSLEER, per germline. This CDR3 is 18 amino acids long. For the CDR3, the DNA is TGCGCCAGCAGCCAAGCGACCGGGATTAACTCTGGGGCCAACGTCCTGACTTTC. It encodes CASSQATGINSGANVLTF.

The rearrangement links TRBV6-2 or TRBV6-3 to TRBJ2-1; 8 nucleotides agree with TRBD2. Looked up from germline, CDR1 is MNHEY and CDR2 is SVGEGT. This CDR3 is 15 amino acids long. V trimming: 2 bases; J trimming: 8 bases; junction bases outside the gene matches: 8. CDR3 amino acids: CASSYGREAIDEQFF. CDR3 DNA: TGTGCCAGCAGTTACGGGCGGGAGGCGATCGATGAGCAGTTCTTC.

The CDR3 region is CASSPTGTSYTGELFF. Here the CDR3 DNA reads TGCGCCAGCAGCCCGACCGGGACTAGCTACACCGGGGAGCTGTTTTTT. This rearrangement joins TRBV5-1 to TRBJ2-2, with 9 positions matching TRBD2. The CDR3 consists of 16 residues. Trimming at V came to 4 bases and at J to 3 bases, leaving 7 bases not matched to a gene. Germline V CDR1 and CDR2: SGHRS, YFSETQ.

Here the CDR3 DNA reads TGTGCCAGCAGTTTCAACAGAGACAATGAGCAGTTCTTC. This codes for CASSFNRDNEQFF. V gene TRBV12-3 or TRBV12-4 combines with J gene TRBJ2-1; D not certain. The V end lost 3 bases, the J end lost 5 bases, and 8 bases lay between the germline ends. The CDR3 totals 13 residues.

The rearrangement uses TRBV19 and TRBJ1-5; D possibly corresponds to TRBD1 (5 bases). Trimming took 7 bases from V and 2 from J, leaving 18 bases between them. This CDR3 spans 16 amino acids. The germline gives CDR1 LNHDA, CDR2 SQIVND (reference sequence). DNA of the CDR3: TGTGCCAGTATTGGTCAGGGATGGGGTGGCAATCAGCCCCAGCATTTT. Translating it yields CASIGQGWGGNQPQHF.

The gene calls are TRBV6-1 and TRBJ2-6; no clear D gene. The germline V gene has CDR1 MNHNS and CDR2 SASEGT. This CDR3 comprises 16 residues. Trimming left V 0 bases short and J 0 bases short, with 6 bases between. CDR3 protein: CASSEAEFSGANVLTF. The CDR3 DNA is TGTGCCAGCAGTGAAGCGGAGTTCTCTGGGGCCAACGTCCTGACTTTC.

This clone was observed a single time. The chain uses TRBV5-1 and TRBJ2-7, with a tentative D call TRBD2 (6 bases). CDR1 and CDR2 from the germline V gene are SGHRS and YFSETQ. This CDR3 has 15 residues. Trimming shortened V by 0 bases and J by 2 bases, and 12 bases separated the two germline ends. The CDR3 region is CASSLDQRATYEQYF. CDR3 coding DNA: TGCGCCAGCAGCTTGGACCAGCGGGCAACCTACGAGCAGTACTTC.

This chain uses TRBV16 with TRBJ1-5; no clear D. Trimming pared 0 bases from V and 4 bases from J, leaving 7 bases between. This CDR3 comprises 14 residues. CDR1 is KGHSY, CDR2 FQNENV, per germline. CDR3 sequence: CASSQSSKNQPQHF. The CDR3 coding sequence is TGTGCCAGCAGCCAATCTAGCAAGAATCAGCCCCAGCATTTT.